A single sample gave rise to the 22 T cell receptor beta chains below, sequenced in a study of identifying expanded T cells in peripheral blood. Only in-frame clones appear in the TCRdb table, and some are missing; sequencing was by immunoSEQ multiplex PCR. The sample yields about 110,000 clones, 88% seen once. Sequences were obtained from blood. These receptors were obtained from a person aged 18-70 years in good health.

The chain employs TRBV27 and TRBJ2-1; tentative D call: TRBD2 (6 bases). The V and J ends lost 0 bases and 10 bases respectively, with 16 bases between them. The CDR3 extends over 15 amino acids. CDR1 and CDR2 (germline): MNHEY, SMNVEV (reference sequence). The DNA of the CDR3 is TGTGCCAGCAGTTTATCGGTTGGGCGGGGCGGGGAGCAGTTCTTC. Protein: CASSLSVGRGGEQFF.

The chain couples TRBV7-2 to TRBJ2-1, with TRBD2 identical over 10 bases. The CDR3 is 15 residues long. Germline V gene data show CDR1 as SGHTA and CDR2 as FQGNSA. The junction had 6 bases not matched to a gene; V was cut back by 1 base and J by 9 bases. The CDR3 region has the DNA TGTGCCAGCAGCTTAGGGCTAGCGGGGGCGGGTGAGCAGTTCTTC. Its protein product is CASSLGLAGAGEQFF.

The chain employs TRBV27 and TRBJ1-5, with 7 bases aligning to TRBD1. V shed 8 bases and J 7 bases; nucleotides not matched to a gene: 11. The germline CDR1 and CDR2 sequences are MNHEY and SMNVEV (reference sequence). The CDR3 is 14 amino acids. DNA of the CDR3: TGTGCCAGCCGCAAGGCGACAGGGAACCAGCCCCAGCATTTT. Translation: CASRKATGNQPQHF.

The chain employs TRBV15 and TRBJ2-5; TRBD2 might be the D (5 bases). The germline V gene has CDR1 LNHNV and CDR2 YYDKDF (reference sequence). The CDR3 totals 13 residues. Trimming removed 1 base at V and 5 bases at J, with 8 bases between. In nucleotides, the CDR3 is TGTGCCACCAGCAGAGGCAGCGGCGAGACCCAGTACTTC. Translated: CATSRGSGETQYF.

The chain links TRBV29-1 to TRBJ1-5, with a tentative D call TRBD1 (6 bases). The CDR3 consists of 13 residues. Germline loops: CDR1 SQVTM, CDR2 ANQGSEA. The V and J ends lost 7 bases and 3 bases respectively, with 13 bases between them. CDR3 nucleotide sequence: TGCAGCGCGGGGGGGACACCCAATCAGCCCCAGCATTTT. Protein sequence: CSAGGTPNQPQHF.

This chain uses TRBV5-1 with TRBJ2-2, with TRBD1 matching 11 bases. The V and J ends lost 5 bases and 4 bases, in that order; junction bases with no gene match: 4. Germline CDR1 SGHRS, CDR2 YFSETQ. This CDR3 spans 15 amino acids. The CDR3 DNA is TGCGCCAGCAGTACCGGGACAGGGGGCACCGGGGAGCTGTTTTTT. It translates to CASSTGTGGTGELFF.

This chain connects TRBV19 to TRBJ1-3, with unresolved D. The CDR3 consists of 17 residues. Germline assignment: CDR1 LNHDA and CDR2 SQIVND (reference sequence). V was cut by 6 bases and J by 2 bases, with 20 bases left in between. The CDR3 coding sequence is TGTGCCAGTAGCCCTACAACCCCCGGGGATCCTGGAAACACCATATATTTT. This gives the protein CASSPTTPGDPGNTIYF. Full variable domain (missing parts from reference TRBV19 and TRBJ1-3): DGGITQSPKYLFRKEGQNVTLSCEQNLNHDAMYWYRQDPGQGLRLIYYSQIVNDFQKGDIAEGYSVSREKKESFPLTVTSAQKNPTAFYLCASSPTTPGDPGNTIYFGEGSWLTVV.

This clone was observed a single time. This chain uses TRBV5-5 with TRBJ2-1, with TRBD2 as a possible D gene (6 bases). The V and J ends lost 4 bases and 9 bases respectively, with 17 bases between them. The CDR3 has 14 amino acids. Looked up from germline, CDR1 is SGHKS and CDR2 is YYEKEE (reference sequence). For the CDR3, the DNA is TGTGCCAGCAGCCGGGGACTCTCGGTGGGTGAGCAGTTCTTC. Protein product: CASSRGLSVGEQFF.

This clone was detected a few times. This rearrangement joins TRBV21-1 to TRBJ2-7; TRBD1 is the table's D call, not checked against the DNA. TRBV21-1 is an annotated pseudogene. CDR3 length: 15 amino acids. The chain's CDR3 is CASSKGRDSAYEQYF. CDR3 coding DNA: TGTGCCAGCAGCAAAGGCCGGGACAGTGCCTACGAGCAGTACTTC.

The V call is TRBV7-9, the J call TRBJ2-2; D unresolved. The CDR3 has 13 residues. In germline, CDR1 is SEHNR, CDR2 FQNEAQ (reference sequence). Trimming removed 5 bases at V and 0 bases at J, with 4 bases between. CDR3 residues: CASSPANTGELFF. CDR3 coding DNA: TGTGCCAGCAGCCCCGCGAACACCGGGGAGCTGTTTTTT.

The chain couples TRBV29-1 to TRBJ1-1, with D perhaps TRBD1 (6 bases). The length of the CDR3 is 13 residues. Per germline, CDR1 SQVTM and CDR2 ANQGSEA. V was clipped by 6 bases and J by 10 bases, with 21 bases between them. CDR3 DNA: TGCAGCGTGGCTTTCCAGGGGCTTCAGGGAGCTTTCTTT. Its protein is CSVAFQGLQGAFF.

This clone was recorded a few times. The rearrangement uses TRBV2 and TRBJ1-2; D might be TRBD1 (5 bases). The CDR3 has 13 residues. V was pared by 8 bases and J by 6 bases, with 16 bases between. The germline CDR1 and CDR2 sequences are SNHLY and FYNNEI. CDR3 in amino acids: CASLRDGGDGYTF. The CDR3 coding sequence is TGTGCCAGCCTCCGGGACGGGGGGGATGGCTACACCTTC.

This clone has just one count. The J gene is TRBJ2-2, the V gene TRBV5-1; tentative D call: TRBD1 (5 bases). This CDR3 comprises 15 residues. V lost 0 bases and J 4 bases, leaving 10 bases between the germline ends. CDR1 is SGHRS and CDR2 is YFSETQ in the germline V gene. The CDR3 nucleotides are TGCGCCAGCAGCTTGGCTGACAGAGCCACCGGGGAGCTGTTTTTT. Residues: CASSLADRATGELFF.

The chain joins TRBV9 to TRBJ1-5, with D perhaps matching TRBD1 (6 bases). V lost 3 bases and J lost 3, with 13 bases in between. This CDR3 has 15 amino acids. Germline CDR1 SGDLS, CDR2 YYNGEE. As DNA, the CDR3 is TGTGCCAGCAGCGAAGGGGGGGAAGTCAATCAGCCCCAGCATTTT. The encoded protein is CASSEGGEVNQPQHF.

The CDR3 region has the DNA TGTGCCAGCAGCCAGAGCACTAGCGGCACCGGGGAGCTGTTTTTT. Protein: CASSQSTSGTGELFF. V gene TRBV6-6 combines with J gene TRBJ2-2, with 8 nucleotides matching TRBD2. The germline V gene encodes CDR1 MNHNY and CDR2 SVGAGI (reference sequence). With 6 bases clipped from V and 4 bases from J, the junction kept 7 bases outside the gene matches. CDR3 length: 15 amino acids.

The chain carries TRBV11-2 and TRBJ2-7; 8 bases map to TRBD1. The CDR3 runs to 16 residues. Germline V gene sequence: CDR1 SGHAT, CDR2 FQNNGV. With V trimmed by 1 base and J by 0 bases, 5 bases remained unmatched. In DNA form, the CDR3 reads TGTGCCAGCAGCTTAGCCCCAGACAGGGGCTCCTACGAGCAGTACTTC. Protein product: CASSLAPDRGSYEQYF.

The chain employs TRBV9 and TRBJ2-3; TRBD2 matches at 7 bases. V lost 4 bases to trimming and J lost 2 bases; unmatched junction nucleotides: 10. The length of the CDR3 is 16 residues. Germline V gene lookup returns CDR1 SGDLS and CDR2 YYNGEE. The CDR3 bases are TGTGCCAGCAGCCCGCGTGCAGCGGGGATCACAGATACGCAGTATTTT. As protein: CASSPRAAGITDTQYF. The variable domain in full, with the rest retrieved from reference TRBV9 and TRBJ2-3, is DSGVTQTPKHLITATGQRVTLRCSPRSGDLSVYWYQQSLDQGLQFLIQYYNGEERAKGNILERFSAQQFPDLHSELNLSSLELGDSALYFCASSPRAAGITDTQYFGPGTRLTVL.

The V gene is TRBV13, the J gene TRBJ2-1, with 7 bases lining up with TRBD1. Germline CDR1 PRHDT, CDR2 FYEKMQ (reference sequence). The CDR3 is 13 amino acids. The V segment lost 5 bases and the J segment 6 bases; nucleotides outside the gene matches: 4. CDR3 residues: CASSPGTVNEQFF. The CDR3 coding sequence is TGTGCCAGCAGCCCAGGGACAGTCAATGAGCAGTTCTTC.

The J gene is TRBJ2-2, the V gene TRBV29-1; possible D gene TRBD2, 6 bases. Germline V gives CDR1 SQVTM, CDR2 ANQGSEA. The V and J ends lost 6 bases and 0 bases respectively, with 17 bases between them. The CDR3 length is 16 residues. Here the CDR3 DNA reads TGCAGCGTCTCACGGGGGACCGCGGCGAACACCGGGGAGCTGTTTTTT. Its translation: CSVSRGTAANTGELFF.

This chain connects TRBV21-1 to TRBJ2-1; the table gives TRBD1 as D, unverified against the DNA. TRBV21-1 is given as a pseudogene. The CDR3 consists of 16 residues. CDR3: CASSKAGTGSYNEQFF. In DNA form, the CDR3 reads TGTGCCAGCAGCAAAGCCGGGACAGGGTCCTACAATGAGCAGTTCTTC.

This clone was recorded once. In DNA form, the CDR3 reads TGCGCCAGCAGCTTGGATAGAAAGGATGGCTACACCTTC. It specifies CASSLDRKDGYTF. The chain has TRBV5-1 and TRBJ1-2; D is ambiguous. CDR1 SGHRS and CDR2 YFSETQ come from the germline V gene. CDR3 length equals 13 residues. V gave up 0 bases and J gave up 6 bases, with 9 bases separating them.

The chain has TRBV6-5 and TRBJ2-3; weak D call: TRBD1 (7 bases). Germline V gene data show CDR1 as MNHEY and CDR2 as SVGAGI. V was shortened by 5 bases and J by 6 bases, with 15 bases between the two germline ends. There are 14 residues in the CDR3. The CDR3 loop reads CASSGGTAGDTQYF. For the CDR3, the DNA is TGTGCCAGCAGTGGAGGGACAGCCGGGGATACGCAGTATTTT.